This entry lists 32 T cell receptor beta chains sequenced from one sample in a study of blood T cells in healthy people across ages (dated by TCRdb to 2014 to 2015). Library creation used 5' RACE. The sequencer was an Illumina HiSeq 2500. A second PCR of roughly 7 to 12 cycles was run with a J-beta primer mix and a sample-barcoded 5' primer. The public reads were reprocessed in TCRdb via fastp at Q25 and MiXCR, keeping in-frame beta chains. Each CDR3 protein appears once, grouped with its most common genes and DNA. The sample table holds 850,000 to 1,300,000 distinct CDR3 sequences, of which 45% were seen once. The top ten hold approximately 20% of the sample. The sequenced sample consisted of blood. The receptors come from a woman aged 55-75 years in good health.

This sequence joins TRBV5-1 and TRBJ1-2; D is ambiguous. The CDR3 spans 18 residues. Per the germline V gene, CDR1 is SGHRS and CDR2 is YFSETQ. Trimming shortened V by 1 base and J by 3 bases, and 22 bases separated the two germline ends. CDR3 in DNA: TGCGCCAGCAGCTTGAACCCTACTACACTAGCGGGCGACTATGGCTACACCTTC. This translates into CASSLNPTTLAGDYGYTF.

This sequence joins TRBV24-1 and TRBJ2-1; 11 bases are a match to TRBD2. CDR1 and CDR2 from the germline V gene are KGHDR and SFDVKD. This CDR3 spans 17 amino acids. V gave up 5 bases and J gave up 0 bases; unmatched junction bases: 5. CDR3 protein: CATSGGTSGFSYNEQFF. CDR3 DNA sequence: TGTGCCACCAGTGGGGGGACTAGCGGCTTCTCCTACAATGAGCAGTTCTTC.

The chain carries TRBV7-2 and TRBJ2-7; 13 bases line up with TRBD2. The length of the CDR3 is 17 residues. V was clipped by 5 bases and J by 4 bases; unmatched bases: 11. CDR1 is SGHTA and CDR2 is FQGNSA in the germline V gene. CDR3 DNA: TGTGCCAGCAGCCTACGAGAGACTAGCGGGAGGACATACGAGCAGTACTTC. It codes for CASSLRETSGRTYEQYF.

J is TRBJ1-1 and V is TRBV9; the D gene is possibly TRBD1 (5 bases). V lost 0 bases to trimming and J lost 8 bases, with 8 bases between them. Germline V gives CDR1 SGDLS, CDR2 YYNGEE. CDR3 length: 12 residues. CDR3 amino acids: CASSVAQGEAFF. CDR3 nucleotides: TGTGCCAGCAGCGTAGCTCAGGGAGAAGCTTTCTTT.

This clonotype was counted between two and nine times. This chain links TRBV12-3 or TRBV12-4 with TRBJ2-5, with 8 nucleotides matching TRBD1. The V gene end was trimmed by 8 bases and the J gene end by 3 bases; junction bases not matched to a gene: 8. The CDR3 contains 14 residues. The CDR3 DNA follows: TGTGCCAGCCGACAGGGGCGACTAAAAGAGACCCAGTACTTC. It translates to CASRQGRLKETQYF.

The V and J genes are TRBV6-2 or TRBV6-3 and TRBJ2-7; the D gene is possibly TRBD1 (6 bases). The CDR3 is made up of 16 amino acids. Trimming took off 0 bases at V and 3 bases at J, with 15 bases between the two ends. CDR1 and CDR2 (germline): MNHEY, SVGEGT. The CDR3 DNA follows: TGTGCCAGCAGTTACTCGAGGGGACAAGGGAGCTACGAGCAGTACTTC. Translation: CASSYSRGQGSYEQYF.

This clonotype has ten or more counts. The genes are TRBV29-1 and TRBJ2-7, with 7 positions matching TRBD2. Trimming removed 4 bases from V and 0 bases from J; junction bases left unmatched: 9. The CDR3 extends over 15 amino acids. The germline gives CDR1 SQVTM, CDR2 ANQGSEA. CDR3 coding DNA: TGCAGCGTTGCAAAACCAGGGAGGGCCTCCTACGAGCAGTACTTC. It codes for CSVAKPGRASYEQYF.

The chain joins TRBV2 to TRBJ2-1; tentative D call: TRBD2 (5 bases). Per the germline V gene, CDR1 is SNHLY and CDR2 is FYNNEI. V was pared by 6 bases and J by 0 bases, with 12 bases between. The CDR3 loop spans 15 amino acids. CDR3 DNA sequence: TGTGCCAGCAGAGCGGACCCGGGCTCCTACAATGAGCAGTTCTTC. It codes for CASRADPGSYNEQFF.

This clonotype was counted a few times. The J gene is TRBJ2-1, the V gene TRBV28; D is ambiguous. The CDR3 is 12 amino acids. With 4 bases removed from V and 5 bases from J, the gap between germline ends came to 6 bases. CDR1 is MDHEN, CDR2 SYDVKM, per germline. The CDR3 DNA is TGTGCCAGCAGTTCGGCGAACAATGAGCAGTTCTTC. It codes for CASSSANNEQFF. The whole variable domain, remainder taken from reference TRBV28 and TRBJ2-1, is DVKVTQSSRYLVKRTGEKVFLECVQDMDHENMFWYRQDPGLGLRLIYFSYDVKMKEKGDIPEGYSVSREKKERFSLILESASTNQTSMYLCASSSANNEQFFGPGTRLTVL.

The rearrangement joins TRBV28 to TRBJ2-3; no clear D gene. Germline assignment: CDR1 MDHEN and CDR2 SYDVKM. The CDR3 has 11 amino acids. Trimming cost V 5 bases and J 11 bases, with 11 bases left between them. The CDR3 sequence: CASSTTNQQYF. The CDR3 DNA sequence: TGTGCCAGCAGTACCACAAACCAGCAGTATTTT. The full variable domain, rest sourced from reference TRBV28 and TRBJ2-3, is DVKVTQSSRYLVKRTGEKVFLECVQDMDHENMFWYRQDPGLGLRLIYFSYDVKMKEKGDIPEGYSVSREKKERFSLILESASTNQTSMYLCASSTTNQQYFGPGTRLTVL.

The rearrangement uses TRBV13 and TRBJ2-1, with a weak D call TRBD2 (6 bases). Germline V gene data show CDR1 as PRHDT and CDR2 as FYEKMQ (reference sequence). The CDR3 loop spans 14 amino acids. CDR3 DNA sequence: TGTGCTGTCCGCGAGCGGGTTTCCTACAATGAGCAGTTCTTC. Translating it yields CAVRERVSYNEQFF.

V gene TRBV10-3 combines with J gene TRBJ2-1; 7 bases fit TRBD2. The CDR3 sequence is 16 residues long. Germline CDR1 ENHRY, CDR2 SYGVKD. Trimming took 2 bases from V and 4 from J; bases not matched to a gene: 8. The CDR3 is CAISERSGETYNEQFF. CDR3 sequence (DNA): TGTGCCATCAGTGAGAGAAGCGGGGAGACTTACAATGAGCAGTTCTTC.

The chain has TRBV5-6 and TRBJ2-7; tentative D call: TRBD1 (6 bases). Looked up from germline, CDR1 is SGHDT and CDR2 is YYEEEE. This CDR3 region has 18 residues. V dropped 4 bases and J dropped 1 base, with 24 bases sitting between them. The chain's CDR3 is CASSPLMAGAEGSYEQYF. The CDR3 DNA reads as TGTGCCAGCAGCCCTCTTATGGCAGGGGCGGAAGGGTCCTACGAGCAGTACTTC.

In regard to this clonotype: This may be a read error, as it is one base from a much larger clone. V usage is TRBV20-1 and J usage is TRBJ1-2; D call uncertain. The V gene's germline CDR1 is DFQATT and CDR2 SNEGSKA (reference sequence). This CDR3 has 14 amino acids. Here the CDR3 DNA reads TGCAGTGCTGGAGATAGGAAACAGCTTAGTGGCTACACCTTC. This encodes CSAGDRKQLSGYTF.

The chain couples TRBV5-6 to TRBJ2-1, with 7 nucleotides matching TRBD1. V trimming: 4 bases; J trimming: 5 bases; junction bases outside the gene matches: 3. The germline gives CDR1 SGHDT, CDR2 YYEEEE. The CDR3 extends over 13 amino acids. CDR3 in amino acids: CASSPGTDNEQFF. CDR3 coding DNA: TGTGCCAGCAGCCCGGGGACAGACAATGAGCAGTTCTTC.

The chain has TRBV5-1 and TRBJ1-1; no firm D call. This CDR3 has 13 residues. Germline V lookup: CDR1 SGHRS, CDR2 YFSETQ. Trimming took off 4 bases at V and 8 bases at J, with 15 bases between the two ends. The DNA of the CDR3 is TGCGCCAGCAGCCTACTTAGGGTTATCGAAGCTTTCTTT. Translation: CASSLLRVIEAFF.

A few counts support this clonotype. No DNA is shown, since the ends of the CDR3 on it are uncertain; the CDR3 is the one TCRdb lists. V gene TRBV20-1 combines with J gene TRBJ2-5; TRBD2, as called in the table, went unchecked against the DNA. CDR1 and CDR2 from the germline V gene are DFQATT and SNEGSKA (reference sequence). The CDR3 has 13 amino acids, counting both end residues. CDR3: CSAVLEPQETQYF.

The J gene is TRBJ2-5, the V gene TRBV7-9, with 8 bases identical to TRBD2. CDR3 size: 14 residues. CDR1 and CDR2 from the germline V gene are SEHNR and FQNEAQ (reference sequence). The J segment lost 4 bases and the V segment lost 5 bases, leaving 6 bases of the junction unmatched. The CDR3 DNA reads as TGTGCCAGCAGCGAACTAGCGGTGGCAGAGACCCAGTACTTC. Its translation: CASSELAVAETQYF.

The chain links TRBV15 to TRBJ2-7; maybe TRBD1 (6 bases). V lost 3 bases, J lost 0 bases, and 9 bases lay in between. The CDR3 has 14 residues. The germline gives CDR1 LNHNV, CDR2 YYDKDF (reference sequence). CDR3 in DNA: TGTGCCACCAGCAGCCGGGACATCTCCTACGAGCAGTACTTC. Translated, it gives CATSSRDISYEQYF.

This sequence joins TRBV6-5 and TRBJ2-5; 7 bases align to TRBD1. The J call may be incorrect, as the DNA end agrees better with TRBJ2-7. This CDR3 comprises 15 residues. Germline values: CDR1 MNHEY, CDR2 SVGAGI. The CDR3 protein is CASTIQGPHFYEQYF. CDR3 sequence (DNA): TGTGCCAGCACCATACAGGGGCCCCATTTCTACGAGCAGTACTTC.

This clonotype was seen only a few times. The chain employs TRBV14 and TRBJ2-5, with D possibly matching TRBD2 (6 bases). The length of the CDR3 is 14 residues. Germline loops: CDR1 SGHDN, CDR2 FVKESK. V lost 1 base and J 5 bases, leaving 11 bases between the germline ends. The CDR3 reads CASSQVEGWETQYF. The CDR3 region has the DNA TGTGCCAGCAGCCAAGTGGAGGGGTGGGAGACCCAGTACTTC.

This chain uses TRBV29-1 with TRBJ2-7; 7 positions agree with TRBD2. The end of the DNA aligns better with TRBJ2-5, so the J call may be wrong. This CDR3 has 17 residues. The germline gives CDR1 SQVTM, CDR2 ANQGSEA. CDR3 sequence (DNA): TGCAGCGTTGGGACTAGTGGTGCAGTAGGGCGGAAAGAGACCCAGTACTTC. It translates to CSVGTSGAVGRKETQYF.

This clonotype turned up a few times. The CDR3 nucleotides are TGCAGCGTTGATGGTGGGAGGATTTACAATGAGCAGTTCTTC. Its protein product is CSVDGGRIYNEQFF. The chain recombines TRBV29-1 with TRBJ2-1, with D maybe TRBD2 (6 bases). V was pared by 3 bases and J by 4 bases, with 13 bases between. This CDR3 comprises 14 residues. Germline lookup yields CDR1 SQVTM and CDR2 ANQGSEA.

This chain uses TRBV9 with TRBJ1-1; the D is unclear. Germline-derived CDR1 and CDR2 are SGDLS and YYNGEE. CDR3 length: 14 amino acids. Trimming shortened V by 0 bases and J by 4 bases, and 10 bases separated the two germline ends. CDR3 in DNA: TGTGCCAGCAGCGTAGCTGGCCAGAGCACTGAAGCTTTCTTT. As protein: CASSVAGQSTEAFF. Supplemented by reference TRBV9 and TRBJ1-1, the full variable domain reads DSGVTQTPKHLITATGQRVTLRCSPRSGDLSVYWYQQSLDQGLQFLIQYYNGEERAKGNILERFSAQQFPDLHSELNLSSLELGDSALYFCASSVAGQSTEAFFGQGTRLTVV.

Only a few counts were recorded for this clonotype. This chain links TRBV27 with TRBJ1-5, with 7 bases that match TRBD1. V shed 3 bases, J shed 1 base, and the junction held 3 bases outside the gene matches. Germline V lookup: CDR1 MNHEY, CDR2 SMNVEV (reference sequence). This CDR3 region has 15 residues. CDR3 nucleotide sequence: TGTGCCAGCAGTTTGGTCAGGGGGAGCAATCAGCCCCAGCATTTT. Its translation is CASSLVRGSNQPQHF.

Only a few counts were recorded for this clonotype. V usage is TRBV7-6 and J usage is TRBJ2-3, with unresolved D. Germline V CDR1 and CDR2: SGHVS, FNYEAQ. This CDR3 region has 14 residues. Trimming shortened V by 0 bases and J by 6 bases, and 10 bases separated the two germline ends. CDR3 bases: TGTGCCAGCAGCTTAGCTCGTGGTTGGGATACGCAGTATTTT. Translated, it gives CASSLARGWDTQYF.

This chain uses TRBV20-1 with TRBJ1-1; TRBD1 matches at 10 bases. Per the germline V gene, CDR1 is DFQATT and CDR2 is SNEGSKA (reference sequence). This CDR3 region has 15 residues. V shed 3 bases, J shed 5 bases, and the junction held 9 bases outside the gene matches. The CDR3 is CSASAYGTGVTEAFF. CDR3 coding DNA: TGCAGTGCTAGCGCATACGGGACAGGGGTGACTGAAGCTTTCTTT.

This clonotype appeared a few times. CDR3 residues: CASSRTAGAKNIQYF. CDR3 bases: TGTGCCAGCAGTAGGACGGCAGGAGCCAAAAACATTCAGTACTTC. This chain uses TRBV12-3 or TRBV12-4 with TRBJ2-4; D remains unclear. V lost 5 bases and J lost 0, with 11 bases in between. The CDR3 covers 15 residues.

The chain combines TRBV29-1 with TRBJ2-7; TRBD2 is a possible D gene (5 bases). The CDR3 contains 11 residues. The V and J ends lost 7 bases and 7 bases respectively, with 14 bases between them. CDR1 is SQVTM and CDR2 is ANQGSEA in the germline V gene. CDR3 residues: CSARHGGEQYF. The CDR3 DNA reads as TGCAGCGCCAGACATGGCGGGGAGCAGTACTTC.

In this sample, this clonotype turned up a few times. V usage is TRBV25-1 and J usage is TRBJ1-6; 9 nucleotides agree with TRBD1. Germline CDR1 reads MGHDK; CDR2 reads SYGVNS. CDR3 length: 15 amino acids. V dropped 7 bases and J dropped 5; count of bases not matched to a gene: 6. CDR3 in amino acids: CASKGQGWNNSPLHF. The CDR3 region has the DNA TGTGCCAGCAAAGGACAGGGGTGGAATAATTCACCCCTCCACTTT. Filled out from reference TRBV25-1 and TRBJ1-6, the complete variable domain reads EADIYQTPRYLVIGTGKKITLECSQTMGHDKMYWYQQDPGMELHLIHYSYGVNSTEKGDLSSESTVSRIRTEHFPLTLESARPSHTSQYLCASKGQGWNNSPLHFGNGTRLTVT.

This clonotype was seen more than once but under ten times. The chain employs TRBV7-2 and TRBJ2-5, with TRBD1 as a possible D gene (6 bases). V was clipped by 3 bases and J by 4 bases, with 12 bases between them. The CDR3 is 14 residues long. CDR1 and CDR2 (germline): SGHTA, FQGNSA. The CDR3 coding sequence is TGTGCCAGCAGCTTGGACAGACCTCCAGAGACCCAGTACTTC. Translating it yields CASSLDRPPETQYF.

The chain employs TRBV14 and TRBJ2-7; 8 bases match TRBD1. This CDR3 spans 19 amino acids. V gave up 8 bases and J gave up 2 bases; unmatched junction bases: 23. Germline CDR1 reads SGHDN; CDR2 reads FVKESK. The CDR3 DNA sequence: TGTGCCAGCGAGGGGAACGGCAGGGGGCAATCCCCCTATACCTACGAGCAGTACTTC. It encodes CASEGNGRGQSPYTYEQYF.